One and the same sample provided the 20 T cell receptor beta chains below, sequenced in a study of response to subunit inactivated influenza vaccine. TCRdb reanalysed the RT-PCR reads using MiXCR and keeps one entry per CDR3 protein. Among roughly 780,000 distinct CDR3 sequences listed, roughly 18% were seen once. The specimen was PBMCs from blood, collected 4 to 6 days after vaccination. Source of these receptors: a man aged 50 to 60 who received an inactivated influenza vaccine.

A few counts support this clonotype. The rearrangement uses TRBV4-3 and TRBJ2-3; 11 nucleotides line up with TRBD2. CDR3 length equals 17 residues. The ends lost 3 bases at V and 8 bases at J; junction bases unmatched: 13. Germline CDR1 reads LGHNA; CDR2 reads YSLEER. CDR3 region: CASSQGRLAGPIGTQYF. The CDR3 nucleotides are TGCGCCAGCAGCCAGGGCAGACTAGCGGGGCCGATCGGTACGCAGTATTTT.

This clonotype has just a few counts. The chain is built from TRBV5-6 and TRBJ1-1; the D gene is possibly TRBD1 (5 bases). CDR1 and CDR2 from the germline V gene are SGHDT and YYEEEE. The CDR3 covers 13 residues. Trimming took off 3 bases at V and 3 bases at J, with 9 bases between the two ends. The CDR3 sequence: CASSWGEYTEAFF. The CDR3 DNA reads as TGTGCCAGCAGCTGGGGGGAGTACACTGAAGCTTTCTTT. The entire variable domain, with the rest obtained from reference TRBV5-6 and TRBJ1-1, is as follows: DAGVTQSPTHLIKTRGQQVTLRCSPKSGHDTVSWYQQALGQGPQFIFQYYEEEERQRGNFPDRFSGHQFPNYSSELNVNALLLGDSALYLCASSWGEYTEAFFGQGTRLTVV.

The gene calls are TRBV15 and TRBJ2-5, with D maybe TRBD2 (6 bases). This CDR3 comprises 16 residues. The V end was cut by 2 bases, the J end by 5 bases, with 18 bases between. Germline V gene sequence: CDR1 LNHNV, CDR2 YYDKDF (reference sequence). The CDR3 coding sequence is TGTGCCACCAGCAGACTAAGAGAGGGAGGAGCGGAGACCCAGTACTTC. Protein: CATSRLREGGAETQYF.

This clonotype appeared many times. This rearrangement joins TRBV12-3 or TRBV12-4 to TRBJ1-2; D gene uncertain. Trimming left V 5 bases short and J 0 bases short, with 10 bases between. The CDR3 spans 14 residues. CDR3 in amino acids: CASSETAANYGYTF. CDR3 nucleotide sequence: TGTGCCAGCAGTGAGACCGCAGCTAACTATGGCTACACCTTC.

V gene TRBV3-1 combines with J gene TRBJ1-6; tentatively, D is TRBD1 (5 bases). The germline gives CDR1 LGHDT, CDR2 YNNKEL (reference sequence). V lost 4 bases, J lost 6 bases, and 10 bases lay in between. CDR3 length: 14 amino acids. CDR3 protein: CASSPGTANSPLHF. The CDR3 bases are TGTGCCAGCAGCCCAGGGACCGCTAATTCACCCCTCCACTTT.

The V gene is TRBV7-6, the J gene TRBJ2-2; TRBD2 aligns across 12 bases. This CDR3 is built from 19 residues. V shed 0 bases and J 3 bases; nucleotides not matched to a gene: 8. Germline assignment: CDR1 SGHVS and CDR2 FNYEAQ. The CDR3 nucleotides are TGTGCCAGCAGCTTAGCGGAGACTAGCGGGAGTTTGGACACCGGGGAGCTGTTTTTT. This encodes CASSLAETSGSLDTGELFF. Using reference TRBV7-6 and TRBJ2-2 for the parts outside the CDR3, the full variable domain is GAGVSQSPRYKVTKRGQDVALRCDPISGHVSLYWYRQALGQGPEFLTYFNYEAQQDKSGLPNDRFSAERPEGSISTLTIQRTEQRDSAMYRCASSLAETSGSLDTGELFFGEGSRLTVL.

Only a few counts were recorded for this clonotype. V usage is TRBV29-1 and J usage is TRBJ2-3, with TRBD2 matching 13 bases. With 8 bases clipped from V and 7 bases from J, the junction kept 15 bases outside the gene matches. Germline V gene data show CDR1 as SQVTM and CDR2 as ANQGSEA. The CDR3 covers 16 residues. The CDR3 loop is CSYPGTSGVDPNTQYF. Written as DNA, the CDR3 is TGCAGCTACCCCGGGACTAGCGGGGTTGACCCGAATACGCAGTATTTT.

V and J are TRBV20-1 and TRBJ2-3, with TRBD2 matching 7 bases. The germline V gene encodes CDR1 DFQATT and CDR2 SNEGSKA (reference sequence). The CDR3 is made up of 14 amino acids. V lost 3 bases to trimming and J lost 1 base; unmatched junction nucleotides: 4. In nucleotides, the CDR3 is TGCAGTGCTAGTTGGGGGAGGGGCACAGATACGCAGTATTTT. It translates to CSASWGRGTDTQYF.

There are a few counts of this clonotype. The CDR3 DNA is TGTGCCAGCAGGGAACAGGGTGGGGAGGAAAAACTGTTTTTT. Translating it yields CASREQGGEEKLFF. This rearrangement joins TRBV12-3 or TRBV12-4 to TRBJ1-4; the D gene is possibly TRBD1 (6 bases). Trimming took off 6 bases at V and 8 bases at J, with 16 bases between the two ends. This CDR3 is 14 amino acids long.

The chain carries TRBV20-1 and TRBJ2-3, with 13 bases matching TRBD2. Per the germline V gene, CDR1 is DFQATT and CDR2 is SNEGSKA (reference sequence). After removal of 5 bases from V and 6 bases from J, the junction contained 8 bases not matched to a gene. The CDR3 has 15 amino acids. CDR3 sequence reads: CSAHLLAGGRDTQYF. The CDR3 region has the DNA TGCAGTGCTCACTTACTAGCGGGGGGGCGGGATACGCAGTATTTT.

Written as DNA, the CDR3 is TGCAGTGCTATTAACCGCGCGGAGAGCTCCTATAATTCACCCCTCCACTTT. Translation: CSAINRAESSYNSPLHF. The chain is built from TRBV20-1 and TRBJ1-6; D is undetermined. The V gene's germline CDR1 is DFQATT and CDR2 SNEGSKA (reference sequence). The germline V and J ends were trimmed by 4 bases and 0 bases, with 16 bases remaining between them. The length of the CDR3 is 17 residues.

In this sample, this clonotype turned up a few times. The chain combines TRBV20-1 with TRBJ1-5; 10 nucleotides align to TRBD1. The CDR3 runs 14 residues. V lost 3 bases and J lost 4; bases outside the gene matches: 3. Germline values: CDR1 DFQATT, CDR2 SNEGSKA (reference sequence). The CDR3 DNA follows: TGCAGTGCTAGCGCGGACAGGGGGAATCAGCCCCAGCATTTT. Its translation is CSASADRGNQPQHF.

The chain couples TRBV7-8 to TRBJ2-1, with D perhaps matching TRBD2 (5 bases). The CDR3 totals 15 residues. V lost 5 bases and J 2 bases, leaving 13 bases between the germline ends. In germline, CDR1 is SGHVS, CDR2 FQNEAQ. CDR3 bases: TGTGCCAGCAGCCCTCGGCGGGCCCCCTACAATGAGCAGTTCTTC. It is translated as CASSPRRAPYNEQFF. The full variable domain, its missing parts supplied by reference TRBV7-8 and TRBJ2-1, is GAGVSQSPRYKVAKRGQDVALRCDPISGHVSLFWYQQALGQGPEFLTYFQNEAQLDKSGLPSDRFFAERPEGSVSTLKIQRTQQEDSAVYLCASSPRRAPYNEQFFGPGTRLTVL.

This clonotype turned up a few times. Here the CDR3 DNA reads TGTGCCAGCAGTTTCGGGACTAGGGGGGCCCAGTACTTC. Protein sequence: CASSFGTRGAQYF. The chain recombines TRBV12-3 or TRBV12-4 with TRBJ2-5; 8 nucleotides align to TRBD2. This CDR3 has 13 residues. V dropped 3 bases and J dropped 9; count of bases not matched to a gene: 6.

CDR3 DNA: TGTGCCAGCAGTTCTCCCCGCAGGGGGTGGGAGCAGTACTTC. Amino acid sequence: CASSSPRRGWEQYF. The chain carries TRBV28 and TRBJ2-7, with 7 bases aligning to TRBD1. The junction had 10 bases not matched to a gene; V was cut back by 4 bases and J by 7 bases. The CDR3 is 14 residues long. CDR1 MDHEN and CDR2 SYDVKM come from the germline V gene.

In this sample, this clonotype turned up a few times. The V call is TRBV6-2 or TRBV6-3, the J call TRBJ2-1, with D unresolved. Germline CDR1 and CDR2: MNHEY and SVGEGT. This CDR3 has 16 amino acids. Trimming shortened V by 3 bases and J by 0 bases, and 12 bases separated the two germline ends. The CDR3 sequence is CASSYSLASSYNEQFF. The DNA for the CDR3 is TGTGCCAGCAGTTATAGCCTGGCTAGCTCCTACAATGAGCAGTTCTTC.

The CDR3 nucleotides are TGTGCCATCAGTGAGTTACTAGAGGAGGAGAATGAGCAGTTCTTC. Amino acids: CAISELLEEENEQFF. The chain couples TRBV10-3 to TRBJ2-1, with D perhaps TRBD2 (5 bases). V lost 1 base to trimming and J lost 7 bases, with 14 bases between them. The CDR3 length is 15 residues. Germline assignment: CDR1 ENHRY and CDR2 SYGVKD.

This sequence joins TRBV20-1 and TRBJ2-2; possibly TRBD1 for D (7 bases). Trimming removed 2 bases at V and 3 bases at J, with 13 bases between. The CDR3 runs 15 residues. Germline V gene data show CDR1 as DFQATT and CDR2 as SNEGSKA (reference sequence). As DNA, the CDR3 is TGCAGTGCTAGACAGGGGGGAGTTTACACCGGGGAGCTGTTTTTT. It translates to CSARQGGVYTGELFF.

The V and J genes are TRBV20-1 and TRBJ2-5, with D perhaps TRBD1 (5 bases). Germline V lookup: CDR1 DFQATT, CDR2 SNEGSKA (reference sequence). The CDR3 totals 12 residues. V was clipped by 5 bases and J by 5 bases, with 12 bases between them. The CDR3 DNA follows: TGCAGTGCTCGTAGACCAGGGGAGACCCAGTACTTC. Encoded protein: CSARRPGETQYF.

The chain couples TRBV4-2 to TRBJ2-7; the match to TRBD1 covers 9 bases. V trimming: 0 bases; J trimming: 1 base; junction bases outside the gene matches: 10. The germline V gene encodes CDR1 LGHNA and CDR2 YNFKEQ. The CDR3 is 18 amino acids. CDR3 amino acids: CASSQDRLLGQGSYEQYF. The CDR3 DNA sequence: TGTGCCAGCAGCCAAGATCGGTTGCTGGGACAGGGTTCCTACGAGCAGTACTTC.